This TCR beta chain was found in a study of T cell repertoires in cytomegalovirus infection. TCRdb fed the reads into MiXCR, producing one record per CDR3 protein. Among about 150,000 distinct CDR3 sequences listed, roughly a quarter were seen once. As to this clonotype: The antigen remains undetermined.

The study's findings and limits: Dominant in the ex vivo response were TCR beta clonotypes restricted by HLA-C and specific for CMV.

Germline assignment: CDR1 MDHEN and CDR2 SYDVKM. This CDR3 contains 15 residues. V was trimmed by 6 bases and J by 3 bases, leaving 15 bases between them. The chain recombines TRBV28 with TRBJ2-1, with D perhaps matching TRBD1 (5 bases). Sequencing was done on a sample of PBMCs. The receptor was isolated from a human donor in good health (CMV status not recorded). Some clones in this sample may be carry-over from other donors' samples. The CDR3 is CASSPDSRFYNEQFF. The CDR3, as DNA: TGTGCCAGCAGCCCAGACAGCCGATTCTACAATGAGCAGTTCTTC.